This TCR beta chain was sequenced for a study of blood T cell repertoires in COVID-19. About the study: Both acute and convalescent COVID-19 samples were obtained from the United States, Italy and Spain. Sources were T cells, B-cell-depleted T cells, or PBMCs; the material itself was cDNA or gDNA.

The CDR3 covers 14 residues. The ends lost 0 bases at V and 3 bases at J; junction bases unmatched: 1. From germline, CDR1 is SNHLY and CDR2 FYNNEI. In the original processing: By means of reference gene primer amplification, nucleated cell counts were estimated. Clones were read by immunoSEQ multiplex PCR, and TCRdb kept only the in-frame ones, dropping some. V, J and clone size are taken as reported in that table, and D and trimming were inferred from the DNA itself. The table has some 310,000 clones, roughly 87% seen once; the top ten hold 1%. This rearrangement joins TRBV2 to TRBJ2-7, with TRBD1 matching over 8 bases. The source material was peripheral blood. The TCR sequence derives from a man in his fifties with active or convalescent COVID-19. The CDR3 region has the DNA TGTGCCAGCAGTGAAGCCGGGACAGGCTACGAGCAGTACTTC. Protein sequence: CASSEAGTGYEQYF.